This TCR beta chain was recovered during a study of low-dose radiotherapy and immunotherapy resistance in tumors. Study as a whole: Intravenous ipilimumab 1 mg/kg every six weeks was given with nivolumab 240 mg every two weeks.

Germline assignment: CDR1 SQVTM and CDR2 ANQGSEA. This CDR3 contains 14 residues. Trimming left V 1 base short and J 5 bases short, with 12 bases between. Ten or more counts support this clonotype. TRAV- and TRBV-specific primers, spanning alpha and beta chains, primed first-strand cDNA. A roughly 20-cycle PCR with a constant-region primer and V-primer adapter amplified TCRs. In vitro transcription served to amplify the mRNA that had been isolated. One entry per CDR3 protein, called by TCRdb with MiXCR from the reads. The sample lists 64,000 or so distinct CDR3 sequences; around 30% were seen once. Time point given: before trial treatment. Tumors of eligible patients were advanced, solid and lacking tumor-infiltrating lymphocytes.

Material: PBMCs, obtained before treatment. This TCR derives from a female donor with ovarian cancer. V usage is TRBV29-1 and J usage is TRBJ2-1; D unresolved. The CDR3 region has the DNA TGCAGCGTTGAAGCTCAACTGCCGCACAATGAGCAGTTCTTC. Residues: CSVEAQLPHNEQFF.